Below are 32 T cell receptor beta chains sequenced from a single sample in a study of T cells in tuberculosis. Clones were sequenced by immunoSEQ multiplex PCR, and TCRdb holds only the in-frame ones, with some missing. The table lists about 33,000 clones, about 91% of them singletons. Time point specified: new active TB diagnosis, blood taken before or within 7 days of starting treatment. Sequences were derived from PBMCs, sampled at tuberculosis diagnosis. The receptors originated from an adult with tuberculosis. Some clones in this sample may be carry-over from other donors' samples.

The CDR3 DNA is TGTGCCAGCAGCCAGGACTTTCGGGGTAACTACAATGAGCAGTTCTTC. Its protein is CASSQDFRGNYNEQFF. The V and J genes are TRBV11-2 and TRBJ2-1, with a weak D call TRBD2 (5 bases). V was pared by 5 bases and J by 3 bases, with 17 bases between. CDR3 length: 16 residues. Looked up from germline, CDR1 is SGHAT and CDR2 is FQNNGV.

This clone showed up just once. This chain uses TRBV7-9 with TRBJ1-2; the D is unclear. Germline V gene sequence: CDR1 SEHNR, CDR2 FQNEAQ (reference sequence). The CDR3 extends over 16 amino acids. Trimming took 0 bases from V and 3 from J, leaving 14 bases between them. CDR3 loop: CASSLAETENDYGYTF. The DNA for the CDR3 is TGTGCCAGCAGCTTAGCCGAAACAGAGAACGACTATGGCTACACCTTC. Supplemented by reference TRBV7-9 and TRBJ1-2, the full variable domain reads DTGVSQNPRHKITKRGQNVTFRCDPISEHNRLYWYRQTLGQGPEFLTYFQNEAQLEKSRLLSDRFSAERPKGSFSTLEIQRTEQGDSAMYLCASSLAETENDYGYTFGSGTRLTVV.

V and J are TRBV28 and TRBJ2-7, with 10 bases fitting TRBD1. J gave up 3 bases and V 6 bases, and 5 bases lay outside the gene matches. This CDR3 comprises 14 residues. Per the germline V gene, CDR1 is MDHEN and CDR2 is SYDVKM. The CDR3: CASRWGQGLYEQYF. CDR3 nucleotides: TGTGCCAGCAGATGGGGACAGGGGCTCTACGAGCAGTACTTC.

The V and J genes are TRBV5-1 and TRBJ1-5; D is uncertain. Deletions cut 0 bases from V and 3 bases from J, with 10 bases between. This CDR3 contains 15 residues. Germline V gene lookup returns CDR1 SGHRS and CDR2 YFSETQ. The CDR3 region is CASSLEGGVNQPQHF. Here the CDR3 DNA reads TGCGCCAGCAGCTTGGAAGGCGGTGTCAATCAGCCCCAGCATTTT.

The genes are TRBV7-6 and TRBJ1-2; D possibly corresponds to TRBD1 (5 bases). The CDR3 is made up of 15 amino acids. The V and J ends lost 0 bases and 3 bases respectively, with 11 bases between them. Germline lookup yields CDR1 SGHVS and CDR2 FNYEAQ. CDR3: CASSLAQRGYYGYTF. The CDR3 coding sequence is TGTGCCAGCAGCTTAGCGCAACGGGGGTACTATGGCTACACCTTC.

The chain combines TRBV5-1 with TRBJ1-2; D perhaps matches TRBD1 (6 bases). V was clipped by 0 bases and J by 5 bases, with 8 bases between them. The germline V gene encodes CDR1 SGHRS and CDR2 YFSETQ. CDR3 length: 13 amino acids. The CDR3 coding sequence is TGCGCCAGCAGCTTGGGGACAGTATATGGCTACACCTTC. Translated, it gives CASSLGTVYGYTF.

The CDR3 loop reads CASSSGSGNTIYF. DNA for the CDR3: TGCGCCTCATCCTCGGGCTCTGGAAACACCATATATTTT. V is TRBV10-1 and J is TRBJ1-3; D uncertain. The CDR3 sequence is 13 residues long. The germline V and J ends were trimmed by 11 bases and 0 bases, with 11 bases remaining between them. From germline, CDR1 is WNHNN and CDR2 SYGVQD (reference sequence).

The chain recombines TRBV6-1 with TRBJ2-7, with TRBD2 identical over 7 bases. After removal of 6 bases from V and 6 bases from J, the junction contained 14 bases not matched to a gene. The CDR3 runs 15 residues. Germline V gene data show CDR1 as MNHNS and CDR2 as SASEGT. DNA of the CDR3: TGTGCCAGCAGACCCCCGACTAGCTATAATGGCGAGCAGTACTTC. This encodes CASRPPTSYNGEQYF.

The chain links TRBV19 to TRBJ2-1; tentative D call: TRBD2 (7 bases). V was shortened by 4 bases and J by 3 bases, with 16 bases between the two germline ends. This CDR3 contains 16 residues. Germline V gene data show CDR1 as LNHDA and CDR2 as SQIVND (reference sequence). The CDR3 region has the DNA TGTGCCAGTAGTACCCAGGGGCTAGCGGACTACAATGAGCAGTTCTTC. Translated, it gives CASSTQGLADYNEQFF.

CDR3 sequence (DNA): TGTGCCAGCAGCGTACGGGAAGCTTTAGCAGATACGCAGTATTTT. This sequence encodes CASSVREALADTQYF. This chain links TRBV9 with TRBJ2-3; the D gene is possibly TRBD2 (5 bases). The ends were cut back, 1 base at V and 4 bases at J, with 13 bases in the middle. CDR3 length: 15 amino acids. Germline V gives CDR1 SGDLS, CDR2 YYNGEE.

The CDR3 loop is CASSPRSGGYEQYF. Here the CDR3 DNA reads TGTGCCAGCAGCCCGCGAAGCGGGGGCTACGAGCAGTACTTC. The chain employs TRBV6-5 and TRBJ2-7; 8 bases are shared with TRBD2. Germline-derived CDR1 and CDR2 are MNHEY and SVGAGI. CDR3 size: 14 residues. With 6 bases clipped from V and 3 bases from J, the junction kept 7 bases outside the gene matches.

V and J are TRBV7-9 and TRBJ2-4, with D unclear. This CDR3 contains 11 residues. CDR1 and CDR2 from the germline V gene are SEHNR and FQNEAQ (reference sequence). The germline V and J ends were trimmed by 6 bases and 3 bases, with 3 bases remaining between them. CDR3 DNA: TGTGCCAGCAGACTCAAAAACATTCAGTACTTC. Protein product: CASRLKNIQYF. Supplemented by reference TRBV7-9 and TRBJ2-4, the full variable domain reads DTGVSQNPRHKITKRGQNVTFRCDPISEHNRLYWYRQTLGQGPEFLTYFQNEAQLEKSRLLSDRFSAERPKGSFSTLEIQRTEQGDSAMYLCASRLKNIQYFGAGTRLSVL.

The gene calls are TRBV21-1 and TRBJ2-2; TRBD1, the table's D call, lacks a check against the DNA. TRBV21-1 is described as a pseudogene. This CDR3 is 19 amino acids long. The CDR3 loop is CASSKDRGPGTGNTGELFF. CDR3 DNA: TGTGCCAGCAGCAAAGATCGAGGTCCGGGGACAGGGAACACCGGGGAGCTGTTTTTT.

In DNA form, the CDR3 reads TGTGCCACCAGCAGAGGGGGGGGACTCTCATTGAACACTGAAGCTTTCTTT. Protein product: CATSRGGGLSLNTEAFF. J is TRBJ1-1 and V is TRBV15; tentatively, D is TRBD1 (5 bases). CDR3 length equals 17 residues. Germline V CDR1 and CDR2: LNHNV, YYDKDF (reference sequence). Trimming took off 1 base at V and 0 bases at J, with 15 bases between the two ends.

The chain employs TRBV19 and TRBJ1-5, with D perhaps matching TRBD1 (5 bases). The CDR3 is 15 amino acids. The V and J ends lost 1 base and 4 bases respectively, with 11 bases between them. Looked up from germline, CDR1 is LNHDA and CDR2 is SQIVND (reference sequence). In DNA, the CDR3 is TGTGCCAGTAGTATAGGGGGACTGCCAAATCAGCCCCAGCATTTT. This codes for CASSIGGLPNQPQHF.

The V and J genes are TRBV18 and TRBJ2-1; 7 positions match TRBD1. The trim removed 6 bases at V and 0 bases at J, leaving 11 bases unmatched. CDR1 is KGHSH and CDR2 is LQKENI in the germline V gene. The CDR3 totals 17 residues. The CDR3 bases are TGTGCCAGCTCCCCTTCCACAGGGGCCCGCTCCTACAATGAGCAGTTCTTC. Protein sequence: CASSPSTGARSYNEQFF.

J is TRBJ2-2 and V is TRBV18; TRBD2 agrees at 13 bases. Per the germline V gene, CDR1 is KGHSH and CDR2 is LQKENI. CDR3 length: 19 residues. V shed 5 bases and J 3 bases; nucleotides not matched to a gene: 12. The CDR3 DNA sequence: TGTGCCAGCTCAGCTATAACCGCGGGACTAGCGGGGCACACCGGGGAGCTGTTTTTT. Its protein is CASSAITAGLAGHTGELFF.

The chain joins TRBV7-2 to TRBJ1-2, with TRBD1 matching 7 bases. Germline trimming cut 5 bases from V and 1 base from J; bases unmatched to any gene: 4. The germline V gene has CDR1 SGHTA and CDR2 FQGNSA. The CDR3 consists of 14 residues. The CDR3 sequence is CASSRDSNNYGYTF. The CDR3 DNA reads as TGTGCCAGCAGCCGGGACAGCAATAACTATGGCTACACCTTC.

The CDR3 loop reads CASSLVGLAGAYEQYF. The CDR3 region has the DNA TGCGCCAGCAGCTTGGTGGGACTAGCGGGGGCGTACGAGCAGTACTTC. The chain combines TRBV5-1 with TRBJ2-7; 14 positions agree with TRBD2. Germline loops: CDR1 SGHRS, CDR2 YFSETQ. V lost 0 bases to trimming and J lost 4 bases; unmatched junction nucleotides: 3. The CDR3 covers 16 residues.

V and J are TRBV15 and TRBJ2-7, with 8 bases identical to TRBD1. The trim removed 1 base at V and 3 bases at J, leaving 2 bases unmatched. The CDR3 sequence is 14 residues long. Germline loops: CDR1 LNHNV, CDR2 YYDKDF (reference sequence). The CDR3, as DNA: TGTGCCACCAGCAGAGCTACAGGGGGCTACGAGCAGTACTTC. This encodes CATSRATGGYEQYF.

The chain employs TRBV29-1 and TRBJ2-7; D is perhaps TRBD1 (5 bases). This CDR3 has 12 amino acids. V lost 5 bases and J 4 bases, leaving 12 bases between the germline ends. The germline V gene has CDR1 SQVTM and CDR2 ANQGSEA. The CDR3 DNA sequence: TGCAGCGTTACAGGTAGTGGTTACGAGCAGTACTTC. Translated, it gives CSVTGSGYEQYF.

The genes are TRBV4-2 and TRBJ1-5, with a weak D call TRBD1 (6 bases). Germline CDR1 is LGHNA and CDR2 is YNFKEQ. CDR3 length equals 15 residues. V gave up 4 bases and J gave up 1 base, with 11 bases separating them. Here the CDR3 reads CASSPDRMSNQPQHF. CDR3 sequence (DNA): TGTGCCAGCAGCCCCGACAGGATGAGCAATCAGCCCCAGCATTTT.

The chain carries TRBV4-2 and TRBJ2-7, with 7 positions matching TRBD1. Germline CDR1 is LGHNA and CDR2 is YNFKEQ. Trimming cost V 4 bases and J 10 bases; bases outside gene matches: 7. CDR3 length equals 12 residues. For the CDR3, the DNA is TGTGCCAGCAGCCGAGACAGGGAAACCCAGTACTTC. Its translation is CASSRDRETQYF.

The V call is TRBV6-5, the J call TRBJ2-4; tentative D call: TRBD2 (5 bases). Trimming removed 6 bases from V and 2 bases from J, with 14 bases in between. From germline, CDR1 is MNHEY and CDR2 SVGAGI. The CDR3 is 15 residues long. CDR3 amino acids: CASRTRGYPKNIQYF. CDR3 coding DNA: TGTGCCAGCAGAACCCGCGGGTATCCCAAAAACATTCAGTACTTC.

The V gene is TRBV30, the J gene TRBJ1-1; the match to TRBD1 covers 7 bases. Trimming cost V 5 bases and J 1 base; bases outside gene matches: 7. The CDR3 totals 14 residues. From germline, CDR1 is GTSNPN and CDR2 SVGIG (reference sequence). The DNA for the CDR3 is TGTGCCTGGGTCCCCAGGGGGGAGAACACTGAAGCTTTCTTT. It yields the protein CAWVPRGENTEAFF. The full variable domain, its missing parts supplied by reference TRBV30 and TRBJ1-1, is SQTIHQWPATLVQPVGSPLSLECTVEGTSNPNLYWYRQAAGRGLQLLFYSVGIGQISSEVPQNLSASRPQDRQFILSSKKLLLSDSGFYLCAWVPRGENTEAFFGQGTRLTVV.

This clone was counted a single time. The CDR3 loop reads CASSSDSQVGELFF. DNA of the CDR3: TGTGCCAGCAGCTCGGACAGTCAAGTCGGGGAGCTGTTTTTT. The chain recombines TRBV13 with TRBJ2-2, with D possibly matching TRBD1 (6 bases). V was clipped by 4 bases and J by 7 bases, with 13 bases between them. Per the germline V gene, CDR1 is PRHDT and CDR2 is FYEKMQ (reference sequence). The CDR3 is 14 residues long.

The chain employs TRBV6-4 and TRBJ1-2, with 7 nucleotides matching TRBD1. J was trimmed by 5 bases and V by 5 bases; bases with no gene match: 11. CDR3 size: 15 residues. Germline-derived CDR1 and CDR2 are MRHNA and SNTAGT. As DNA, the CDR3 is TGTGCCAGCAGTTGGACCAGTACAGGGGATTATGGCTACACCTTC. Protein sequence: CASSWTSTGDYGYTF.

The gene calls are TRBV6-1 and TRBJ2-7, with 11 nucleotides matching TRBD2. Germline CDR1 reads MNHNS; CDR2 reads SASEGT. V gave up 6 bases and J gave up 2 bases; unmatched junction bases: 6. The CDR3 is made up of 15 amino acids. CDR3 DNA: TGTGCCAGCAGATTCCAGACTAGCGGGGCCTACGAGCAGTACTTC. Amino acid sequence: CASRFQTSGAYEQYF.

The rearrangement joins TRBV30 to TRBJ2-1; D is possibly TRBD2 (5 bases). The CDR3 covers 13 residues. From germline, CDR1 is GTSNPN and CDR2 SVGIG (reference sequence). The V and J ends lost 0 bases and 6 bases respectively, with 9 bases between them. The CDR3 sequence: CAWSVGRGNEQFF. The CDR3 bases are TGTGCCTGGAGTGTGGGCCGGGGCAATGAGCAGTTCTTC.

V gene TRBV9 combines with J gene TRBJ1-2; 10 bases are a match to TRBD1. Trimming at V came to 0 bases and at J to 4 bases, leaving 3 bases not matched to a gene. This CDR3 contains 15 residues. Germline V CDR1 and CDR2: SGDLS, YYNGEE. In DNA form, the CDR3 reads TGTGCCAGCAGCGTAGCGACAGGGGGCGCCTATGGCTACACCTTC. Encoded protein: CASSVATGGAYGYTF.

The chain employs TRBV5-1 and TRBJ2-3, with D uncertain. There are 13 residues in the CDR3. The V end lost 0 bases, the J end lost 5 bases, and 7 bases lay between the germline ends. Germline V gives CDR1 SGHRS, CDR2 YFSETQ. CDR3 loop: CASSLDHRDTQYF. As DNA, the CDR3 is TGCGCCAGCAGCTTGGACCACAGAGATACGCAGTATTTT.

The chain has TRBV14 and TRBJ1-2; D gene unclear. Germline V gene sequence: CDR1 SGHDN, CDR2 FVKESK. Trimming took 2 bases from V and 6 from J, leaving 10 bases between them. This CDR3 has 13 residues. CDR3 amino acids: CASSQSFRNGYTF. Written as DNA, the CDR3 is TGTGCCAGCAGCCAATCGTTCAGAAATGGCTACACCTTC.